These 8 T cell receptor beta chains came from one sample sequenced in a study of T cells expressing NK-cell markers. TCRdb reprocessed the 5' RACE reads and reports one entry per CDR3 protein, with no DNA. The sample includes about 370,000 distinct CDR3 sequences. The sample consisted of blood T cells: a sorted CD56 or NKG2C T cell subset, CD4+ or CD8+ T cells, or bulk PBMC T cells (not recorded which). The receptors were sampled from a woman in her forties or fifties in good health.

The chain recombines TRBV4-1 with TRBJ2-2; without DNA, the TCRdb call of TRBD2 cannot be checked. Germline assignment: CDR1 MGHRA and CDR2 YSYEKL. This CDR3 is built from 16 residues. This chain's CDR3 is CASSPLAGGIGGELFF.

The rearrangement joins TRBV5-1 to TRBJ2-2; the D call of TRBD2 rests on TCRdb alone, since no DNA is present to check it. The germline CDR1 and CDR2 sequences are SGHRS and YFSETQ. The CDR3 totals 15 residues. CDR3 protein: CASSTGTMWTGELFF.

The rearrangement joins TRBV29-1 to TRBJ1-2; the TCRdb D gene call, TRBD1, has no DNA to confirm it. Germline assignment: CDR1 SQVTM and CDR2 ANQGSEA. The CDR3 loop spans 14 amino acids. CDR3 loop: CSVKLGQGAYGYTF.

The V gene is TRBV13, the J gene TRBJ2-2; TCRdb names TRBD1, which stays unverified in the absence of DNA. This CDR3 comprises 15 residues. The germline gives CDR1 PRHDT, CDR2 FYEKMQ (reference sequence). CDR3 region: CASSRRTANTGELFF.

V and J are TRBV12-3 or TRBV12-4 and TRBJ1-2; TCRdb indicates TRBD1, and absent DNA this call remains unverified. CDR3 length: 15 amino acids. The CDR3 sequence: CASSWGNRGQSGYTF.

CDR3 region: CASSFSDRNTEAFF. The chain recombines TRBV7-2 with TRBJ1-1. CDR1 and CDR2 from the germline V gene are SGHTA and FQGNSA. The CDR3 is 14 amino acids.

The chain has TRBV5-6 and TRBJ2-5; TCRdb returns TRBD2, unconfirmable since there is no DNA. The CDR3 length is 16 residues. Per germline, CDR1 SGHDT and CDR2 YYEEEE. The CDR3 spells CASSLDSGRQRETQYF.

The rearrangement joins TRBV25-1 to TRBJ2-1; TCRdb lists TRBD1, though no DNA is available to test this call. CDR1 and CDR2 (germline): MGHDK, SYGVNS. The CDR3 has 15 residues. The CDR3 spells CASSESVAGGDEQFF.